The clone carrying this TCR beta chain was picked up a small number of times. The source of the sample is a study of beta chain features in type 1 diabetes. Per the germline V gene, CDR1 is SGHTA and CDR2 is FQGTGA. Trimming cost V 6 bases and J 9 bases; bases outside gene matches: 7. This CDR3 region has 13 residues. As every portion of the isolated RNA was reverse transcribed, the sequencing read expressed TCRB transcripts. Repertoires were generated with immunoSEQ multiplex PCR, while TCRdb's copy carries only in-frame clones and drops some. This repertoire shows about half a million clones, roughly 10% found once; its top ten account for less than 0.06%.

This clonotype was sampled from a woman aged 18-29 years in good health. Sequences were obtained from naive CD4+ T cells from blood. This sequence joins TRBV7-3 and TRBJ1-2; 10 bases are a match to TRBD1. The DNA for the CDR3 is TGTGCCAGCAGTGCAGGACAGGGGGAAAGCTACACCTTC. Protein sequence: CASSAGQGESYTF. The full variable domain, completed using reference TRBV7-3 and TRBJ1-2, is GAGVSQTPSNKVTEKGKYVELRCDPISGHTALYWYRQSLGQGPEFLIYFQGTGAADDSGLPNDRFFAVRPEGSVSTLKIQRTERGDSAVYLCASSAGQGESYTFGSGTRLTVV.